This T cell receptor beta chain was captured in a study of blood T cell repertoires in COVID-19 (dated by TCRdb to the early 2020s). As for the study more broadly: Samples covering the acute and convalescent phases of COVID-19 were provided by collaborators in the United States, Italy and Spain. The material from the prospective study consisted of cDNA or gDNA derived from T cells, B-cell-depleted T cells, or PBMCs. Subjects who had been exposed to COVID-19, were actively infected with it, or had recovered from it provided the deeply sampled blood TCRbeta repertoires that made up the dataset. Nearly every sample came with metadata listing a de-identified subject ID, COVID-19 status, age in years and sex. The samples were drawn from two sources: the first 160 participants of the ongoing ImmuneRACE study, and over 950 subjects contributed by 6 global collaborators. Where available, HLA class I and class II types were obtained from metadata supplied by the sample provider rather than from assay-based typing. The repertoires were released in a freely available public database meant as a resource for research on the immune response to SARS-CoV-2.

Overall results and qualifications from the work: The amount of clinical and demographic metadata varied by source and participant and was provided uncurated.

TCRbeta CDR3 regions were amplified from genomic DNA using the immunoSEQ Assay, a bias-controlled multiplex PCR. The paper's processing steps were these. Within the assay, amplification of reference gene primers was used to estimate how many nucleated cells each sample contained. To quantify the absolute abundance of each unique TCRbeta CDR3 rearrangement, sequence reads were collapsed and filtered. Productive Simpson clonality was computed per sample as the square root of Simpson's diversity index over productive rearrangements. Held by TCRdb, this immuneACCESS table contains in-frame sequences only and omits some clones. Under half of the omission traces to an unresolved V gene where checked; the cause of the rest is unknown. V and J calls and clone size are copied from that table; D and trimming were computed from the DNA. This sample is represented by approximately 250,000 clones; about 85% of them were singletons. The ten largest make up 6% to 7% of the sample.

Concerning this clone: What antigen it recognizes has not been identified. Base qualities are not provided; no much larger clone lies one nucleotide away.

The collaborating institutions used their own protocols to collect whole blood in K2EDTA tubes. For TCRbeta analysis, collaborators shipped samples in one of three forms: frozen whole blood, isolated PBMCs, or DNA extracted from either of those sample types. The sequenced sample was peripheral blood. The receptor's source is an older woman with active or convalescent COVID-19.

CDR3 sequence: CATSDFRPSGGQADTQYF. In nucleotide form, the sequence is TGTGCCACCAGTGATTTTCGGCCTAGCGGGGGGCAGGCAGATACGCAGTATTTT. This chain is built from TRBV24-1 and TRBJ2-3, with TRBD2 identical over 11 junction bases. Taken from cysteine to phenylalanine, the CDR3 has 18 residues. Solely the CDR3 DNA is kept, with 54 bases framed from the first base. Clipping removes 1 base from V and 4 bases from J, with 9 as the unmatched junction base count. For CDR1 and CDR2, the germline V gene lists KGHDR and SFDVKD.